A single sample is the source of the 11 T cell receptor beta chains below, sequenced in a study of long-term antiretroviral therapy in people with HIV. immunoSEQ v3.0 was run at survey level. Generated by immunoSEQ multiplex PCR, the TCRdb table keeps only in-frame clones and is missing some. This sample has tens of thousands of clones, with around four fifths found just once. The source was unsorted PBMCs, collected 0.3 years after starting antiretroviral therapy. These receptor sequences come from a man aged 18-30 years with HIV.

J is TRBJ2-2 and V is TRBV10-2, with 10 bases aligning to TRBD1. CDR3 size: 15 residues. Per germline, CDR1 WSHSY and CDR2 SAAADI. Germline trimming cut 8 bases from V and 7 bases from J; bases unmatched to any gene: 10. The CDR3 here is CASLDRDRGNGELFF. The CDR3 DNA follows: TGCGCCAGCCTTGACCGGGACAGGGGCAACGGGGAGCTGTTTTTT.

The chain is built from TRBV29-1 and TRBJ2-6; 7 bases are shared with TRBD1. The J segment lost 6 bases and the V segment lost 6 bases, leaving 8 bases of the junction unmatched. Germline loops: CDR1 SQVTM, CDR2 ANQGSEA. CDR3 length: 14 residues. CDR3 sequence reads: CSVRDRTLANVLTF. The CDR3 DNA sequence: TGCAGCGTGAGGGACAGAACTCTGGCCAACGTCCTGACTTTC.

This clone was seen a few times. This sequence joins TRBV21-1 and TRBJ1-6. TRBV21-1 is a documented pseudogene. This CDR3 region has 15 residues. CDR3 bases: TGTGCCAGCAGCAAAGAAGGGTCCCGTTGTGTCACCCTCCACTTT. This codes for CASSKEGSRCVTLHF.

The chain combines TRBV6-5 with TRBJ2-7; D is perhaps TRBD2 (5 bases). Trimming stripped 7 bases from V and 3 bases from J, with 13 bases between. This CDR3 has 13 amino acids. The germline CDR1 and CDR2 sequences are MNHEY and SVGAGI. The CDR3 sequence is CASTNPSGYEQYF. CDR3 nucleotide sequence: TGTGCCAGCACTAACCCGAGCGGCTACGAGCAGTACTTC.

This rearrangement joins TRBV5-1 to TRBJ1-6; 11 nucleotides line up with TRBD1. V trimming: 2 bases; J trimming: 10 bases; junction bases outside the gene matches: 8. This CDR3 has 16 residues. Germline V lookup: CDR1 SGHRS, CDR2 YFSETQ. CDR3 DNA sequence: TGCGCCAGCAGCTTAAATTCCGGGACAGGGGGATCACCCCTCCACTTT. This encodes CASSLNSGTGGSPLHF.

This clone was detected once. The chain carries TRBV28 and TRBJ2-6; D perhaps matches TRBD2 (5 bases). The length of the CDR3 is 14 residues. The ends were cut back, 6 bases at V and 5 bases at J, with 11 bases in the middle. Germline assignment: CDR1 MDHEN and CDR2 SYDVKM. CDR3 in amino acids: CASSWRGWANVLTF. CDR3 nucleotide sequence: TGTGCCAGCAGCTGGAGAGGGTGGGCCAACGTCCTGACTTTC. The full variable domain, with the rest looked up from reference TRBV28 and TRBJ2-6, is DVKVTQSSRYLVKRTGEKVFLECVQDMDHENMFWYRQDPGLGLRLIYFSYDVKMKEKGDIPEGYSVSREKKERFSLILESASTNQTSMYLCASSWRGWANVLTFGAGSRLTVL.

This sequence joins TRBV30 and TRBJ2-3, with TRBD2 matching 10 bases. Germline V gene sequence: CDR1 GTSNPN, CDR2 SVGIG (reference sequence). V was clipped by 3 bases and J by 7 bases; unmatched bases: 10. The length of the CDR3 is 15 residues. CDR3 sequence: CAWRKIAGGKNTQYF. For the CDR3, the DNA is TGTGCCTGGAGAAAGATAGCGGGGGGAAAGAATACGCAGTATTTT.

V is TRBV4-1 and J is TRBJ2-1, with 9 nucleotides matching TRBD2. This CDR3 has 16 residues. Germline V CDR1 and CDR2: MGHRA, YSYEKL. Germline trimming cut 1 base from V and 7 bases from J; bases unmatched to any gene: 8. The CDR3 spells CASSQAFAGGRNEQFF. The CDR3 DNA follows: TGCGCCAGCAGCCAAGCTTTCGCGGGAGGGCGTAATGAGCAGTTCTTC.

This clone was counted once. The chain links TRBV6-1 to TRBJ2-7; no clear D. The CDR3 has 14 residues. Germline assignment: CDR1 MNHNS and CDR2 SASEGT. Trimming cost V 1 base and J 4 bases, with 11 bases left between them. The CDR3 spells CASSEGLLLYEQYF. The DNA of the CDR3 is TGTGCCAGCAGTGAAGGGCTGCTCCTATACGAGCAGTACTTC.

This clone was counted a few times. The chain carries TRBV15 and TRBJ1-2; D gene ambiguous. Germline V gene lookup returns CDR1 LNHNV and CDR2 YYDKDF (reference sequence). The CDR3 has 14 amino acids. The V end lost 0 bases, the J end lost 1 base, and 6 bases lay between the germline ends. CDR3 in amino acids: CATSRDLGNYGYTF. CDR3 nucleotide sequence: TGTGCCACCAGCAGAGACTTGGGTAACTATGGCTACACCTTC.

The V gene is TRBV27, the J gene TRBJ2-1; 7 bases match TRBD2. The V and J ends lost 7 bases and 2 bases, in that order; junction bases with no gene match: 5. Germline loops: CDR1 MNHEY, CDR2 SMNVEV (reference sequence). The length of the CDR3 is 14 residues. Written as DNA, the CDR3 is TGTGCCAGCACCCGACGGGGGGCCTACAATGAGCAGTTCTTC. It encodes CASTRRGAYNEQFF.